The 15 T cell receptor beta chains below all came from one sample that was sequenced in a study of cytomegalovirus exposure and HLA in healthy donors. Both 60 Vbeta primers and 13 Jbeta primers went into the PCR. The assay was immunoSEQ multiplex PCR, and TCRdb's table has in-frame clones only and misses some. The profile shows about 120,000 clones, 60% to 85% of them singletons. Sequenced material: PBMCs. Receptors originate from a woman aged 40 to 50 in good health and CMV-seropositive.

The chain recombines TRBV19 with TRBJ1-5, with 11 bases aligning to TRBD1. Losses at the gene ends were 3 bases for V and 6 bases for J; bases not matched to a gene: 10. Per germline, CDR1 LNHDA and CDR2 SQIVND (reference sequence). The CDR3 spans 17 residues. The CDR3 loop is CASSISPPGTGGQPQHF. CDR3 DNA sequence: TGTGCCAGTAGTATTAGCCCCCCTGGGACAGGGGGTCAGCCCCAGCATTTT.

V and J are TRBV14 and TRBJ2-5, with TRBD2 matching 8 bases. The J call is doubtful: the DNA matches TRBJ2-7 better. The CDR3 consists of 16 residues. Germline CDR1 SGHDN, CDR2 FVKESK. CDR3 loop: CASSQRTSTRVYEQYF. The CDR3 nucleotides are TGTGCCAGCAGCCAACGGACTAGCACTCGCGTTTACGAGCAGTACTTC.

V gene TRBV7-2 combines with J gene TRBJ1-1; unclear D gene. Trimming left V 5 bases short and J 11 bases short, with 15 bases between. The germline V gene encodes CDR1 SGHTA and CDR2 FQGNSA. The CDR3 covers 12 residues. CDR3 coding DNA: TGTGCCAGCAGCCTGTTTGATTTTCAGGCTTTCTTT. Residues: CASSLFDFQAFF. The full variable domain, its missing parts supplied by reference TRBV7-2 and TRBJ1-1, is GAGVSQSPSNKVTEKGKDVELRCDPISGHTALYWYRQSLGQGLEFLIYFQGNSAPDKSGLPSDRFSAERTGGSVSTLTIQRTQQEDSAVYLCASSLFDFQAFFGQGTRLTVV.

This chain uses TRBV2 with TRBJ1-5; D ambiguous. This CDR3 has 13 residues. Germline CDR1 and CDR2: SNHLY and FYNNEI. V lost 7 bases to trimming and J lost 2 bases, with 9 bases between them. The CDR3 DNA is TGTGCCAGCACCCCCGGGGGCAATCAGCCCCAGCATTTT. This sequence encodes CASTPGGNQPQHF.

A few counts support this clone. The chain couples TRBV2 to TRBJ1-5; D gene unclear. The germline gives CDR1 SNHLY, CDR2 FYNNEI. V gave up 2 bases and J gave up 5 bases, with 7 bases separating them. The CDR3 sequence is 13 residues long. This chain's CDR3 is CASSESGYQPQHF. The CDR3 DNA is TGTGCCAGCAGTGAAAGCGGGTATCAGCCCCAGCATTTT. Full variable domain (outside the CDR3, taken from reference TRBV2 and TRBJ1-5): EPEVTQTPSHQVTQMGQEVILRCVPISNHLYFYWYRQILGQKVEFLVSFYNNEISEKSEIFDDQFSVERPDGSNFTLKIRSTKLEDSAMYFCASSESGYQPQHFGDGTRLSIL.

The V gene is TRBV27, the J gene TRBJ1-4, with a possible D match to TRBD1 (6 bases). Germline CDR1 reads MNHEY; CDR2 reads SMNVEV (reference sequence). The CDR3 spans 17 residues. The V end was cut by 3 bases, the J end by 8 bases, with 22 bases between. CDR3 nucleotides: TGTGCCAGCAGTTTGGGGCTCGGACAGCCCCTGGGAGAAAAACTGTTTTTT. This codes for CASSLGLGQPLGEKLFF.

The chain joins TRBV5-1 to TRBJ2-2; the D is unclear. This CDR3 has 12 residues. Germline V gene sequence: CDR1 SGHRS, CDR2 YFSETQ. V was pared by 4 bases and J by 6 bases, with 7 bases between. The CDR3 region is CASSISPGELFF. The CDR3 nucleotides are TGCGCCAGCAGCATAAGCCCCGGGGAGCTGTTTTTT.

This clone was recorded once. J is TRBJ2-7 and V is TRBV6-5, with 10 bases identical to TRBD1. Per germline, CDR1 MNHEY and CDR2 SVGAGI. Trimming took 6 bases from V and 4 from J; bases not matched to a gene: 9. This CDR3 is built from 15 residues. The CDR3, as DNA: TGTGCCAGCAGGGCTCGACAGGGGGCTGGGTACGAGCAGTACTTC. This encodes CASRARQGAGYEQYF.

This chain connects TRBV6-1 to TRBJ2-5, with 10 positions matching TRBD2. Germline V gene lookup returns CDR1 MNHNS and CDR2 SASEGT. V lost 2 bases, J lost 4 bases, and 13 bases stayed unmatched. The CDR3 contains 18 residues. This CDR3 is CASSEKIPGLATPETQYF. In DNA, the CDR3 is TGTGCCAGCAGTGAAAAAATCCCGGGACTAGCGACCCCAGAGACCCAGTACTTC.

The CDR3 reads CASSKERGTGPKVNTEAFF. The CDR3 nucleotides read TGTGCCAGCAGCAAAGAAAGGGGAACAGGGCCAAAGGTGAACACTGAAGCTTTCTTT. The rearrangement joins TRBV21-1 to TRBJ1-1; the DNA was not used to check the table's D call, TRBD1. TRBV21-1 is classified as a pseudogene. The length of the CDR3 is 19 residues.

V usage is TRBV6-4 and J usage is TRBJ2-1; TRBD1 is a possible D gene (5 bases). The V gene's germline CDR1 is MRHNA and CDR2 SNTAGT. The CDR3 length is 15 residues. Between the trimmed V and J ends, which lost 3 bases and 0 bases, there was a span of 9 bases. CDR3 in DNA: TGTGCCAGCAGTGAAGAGACAGCCTCCTACAATGAGCAGTTCTTC. This gives the protein CASSEETASYNEQFF.

The chain employs TRBV19 and TRBJ1-1; D is undetermined. The CDR3 has 13 residues. Germline assignment: CDR1 LNHDA and CDR2 SQIVND (reference sequence). The ends were cut back, 6 bases at V and 4 bases at J, with 12 bases in the middle. For the CDR3, the DNA is TGTGCCAGTAGGCTTCCGGGAATCACTGAAGCTTTCTTT. Protein sequence: CASRLPGITEAFF.

The chain uses TRBV11-1 and TRBJ2-7, with D possibly being TRBD2 (6 bases). Germline V gene lookup returns CDR1 SGHAT and CDR2 FQDESV (reference sequence). Trimming pared 3 bases from V and 1 base from J, leaving 10 bases between. The CDR3 consists of 14 residues. Here the CDR3 reads CASSLEGRSYEQYF. The CDR3 nucleotides are TGTGCCAGCAGCTTGGAGGGGAGATCCTACGAGCAGTACTTC.

V and J are TRBV19 and TRBJ1-3; D ambiguous. The ends were cut back, 7 bases at V and 1 base at J, with 14 bases in the middle. The germline V gene has CDR1 LNHDA and CDR2 SQIVND (reference sequence). The CDR3 is 15 residues long. The CDR3 coding sequence is TGTGCCAGTAAATTTTTGGGCTCTTCTGGAAACACCATATATTTT. Protein sequence: CASKFLGSSGNTIYF.

The chain links TRBV2 to TRBJ1-5, with 10 bases fitting TRBD1. The CDR3 spans 13 residues. CDR1 is SNHLY, CDR2 FYNNEI, per germline. J gave up 5 bases and V 7 bases, and 2 bases lay outside the gene matches. CDR3 DNA sequence: TGTGCCAGCACTGGGACAGGGGATCAGCCCCAGCATTTT. Translating it yields CASTGTGDQPQHF.